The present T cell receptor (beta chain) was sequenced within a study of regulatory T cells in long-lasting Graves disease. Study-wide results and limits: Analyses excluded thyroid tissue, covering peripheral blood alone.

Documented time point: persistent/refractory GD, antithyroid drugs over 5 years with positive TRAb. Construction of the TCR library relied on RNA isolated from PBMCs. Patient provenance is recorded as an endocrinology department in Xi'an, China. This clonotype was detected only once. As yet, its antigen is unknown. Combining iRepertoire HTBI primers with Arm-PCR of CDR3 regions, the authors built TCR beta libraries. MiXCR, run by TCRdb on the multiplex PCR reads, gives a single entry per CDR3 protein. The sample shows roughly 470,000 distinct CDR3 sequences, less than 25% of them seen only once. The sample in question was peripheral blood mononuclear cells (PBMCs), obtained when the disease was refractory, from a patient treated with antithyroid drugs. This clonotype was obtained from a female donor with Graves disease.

The CDR3 region has the DNA TGCGCCAGCAGGGGGACAGGGAGGAATTCACCCCTCCACTTT. Translation: CASRGTGRNSPLHF. The chain recombines TRBV4-1 with TRBJ1-6; TRBD1 matches at 9 bases. V was pared by 6 bases and J by 7 bases, with 4 bases of the junction left unmatched. Germline lookup yields CDR1 MGHRA and CDR2 YSYEKL. There are 14 residues in the CDR3.